The rows below give T cell receptor beta chains drawn from one sample of a study of T-cell reconstitution after alpha-beta-depleted transplantation in children. TCRdb called the PCR reads again in MiXCR, with one record for every CDR3 protein. The repertoire holds fewer than 500,000 distinct CDR3 sequences, with 43% as singletons. Sequencing used PBMCs, obtained before TCRalphabeta/CD19-depleted stem cell transplant. The receptor source for this set is a girl aged 2-9 years with aplastic anemia, due to receive a stem cell transplant. CDR3s include the opening cysteine and the closing phenylalanine or tryptophan. Fields, in order: V gene, clone size, D gene, J gene, CDR3 DNA, CDR3 protein. A D gene is named only where the DNA matches it firmly. Expanded clones are given a class, and other clones once, few, many or no size at all.

v_gene: TRBV4-1; abundance: many; d_gene: TRBD1; j_gene: TRBJ1-5; CDR3nt: TGCGCCAGCAGTCAAGGGGGCCTCGTATTCGGCAATCAGCCCCAGCATTTT; CDR3aa: CASSQGGLVFGNQPQHF
v_gene: TRBV12-3/TRBV12-4; abundance: NA; d_gene: TRBD2; j_gene: TRBJ2-3; CDR3nt: TGTGCCAGCAGTCTGGGGGGACTAGCGGGAGGGCCGGCAGATACGCAGTATTTT; CDR3aa: CASSLGGLAGGPADTQYF
v_gene: TRBV5-1; abundance: NA; d_gene: TRBD1; j_gene: TRBJ2-2; CDR3nt: TGCGCCAGCAGCTGGGGACAGATAGACACCGGGGAGCTGTTTTTT; CDR3aa: CASSWGQIDTGELFF
v_gene: TRBV25-1; abundance: NA; d_gene: NA; j_gene: TRBJ2-5; CDR3nt: TGTGCCAGCAGCGATGACCAACTCGAGACCCAGTACTTC; CDR3aa: CASSDDQLETQYF
v_gene: TRBV6-2/TRBV6-3; abundance: many; d_gene: NA; j_gene: TRBJ2-1; CDR3nt: TGTGCCAGCAGATCCTACAATGAGCAGTTCTTC; CDR3aa: CASRSYNEQFF
v_gene: TRBV20-1; abundance: few; d_gene: NA; j_gene: TRBJ2-7; CDR3nt: TGCAGTGCTGACTCGCGGGGCTCCTACGAGCAGTACTTC; CDR3aa: CSADSRGSYEQYF
v_gene: TRBV5-1; abundance: many; d_gene: TRBD2; j_gene: TRBJ2-3; CDR3nt: TGCGCCAGCAGCGGCGGGAGAGAGTCAGATACGCAGTATTTT; CDR3aa: CASSGGRESDTQYF
v_gene: TRBV20-1; abundance: NA; d_gene: NA; j_gene: TRBJ2-7; CDR3nt: TGCAGTGCTAGGGCCACCTCCTACGAGCAGTACTTC; CDR3aa: CSARATSYEQYF
v_gene: TRBV6-1; abundance: many; d_gene: NA; j_gene: TRBJ1-5; CDR3nt: TGTGCCAGCACTCCACCCGATACAGGGAGAGGTCAGCCCCAGCATTTT; CDR3aa: CASTPPDTGRGQPQHF
v_gene: TRBV15; abundance: NA; d_gene: NA; j_gene: TRBJ2-3; CDR3nt: TGTGCCACCAGCAGGGATTACAGTATGGCCCATACGCAGTATTTT; CDR3aa: CATSRDYSMAHTQYF
v_gene: TRBV20-1; abundance: NA; d_gene: NA; j_gene: TRBJ1-5; CDR3nt: TGCAGTGCTAGAGCAGACTACAATCAGCCCCAGCATTTT; CDR3aa: CSARADYNQPQHF
v_gene: TRBV7-9; abundance: many; d_gene: NA; j_gene: TRBJ1-1; CDR3nt: TGTGCCAGCAGCAAAACCGGGAACACTGAAGCTTTCTTT; CDR3aa: CASSKTGNTEAFF
v_gene: TRBV29-1; abundance: many; d_gene: NA; j_gene: TRBJ1-2; CDR3nt: TGCAGCGTTCCAAAACAGGGTGTAGACGGCTACACCTTC; CDR3aa: CSVPKQGVDGYTF
v_gene: TRBV15; abundance: few; d_gene: NA; j_gene: TRBJ2-1; CDR3nt: TGTGCCACCAGTTCCTCGGGCTATAATGAGCAGTTCTTC; CDR3aa: CATSSSGYNEQFF
v_gene: TRBV6-1; abundance: NA; d_gene: NA; j_gene: TRBJ2-5; CDR3nt: TGTGCCAGCAGTAGGATCAGCTGGCCCCAAGAGACCCAGTACTTC; CDR3aa: CASSRISWPQETQYF
v_gene: TRBV27; abundance: NA; d_gene: TRBD1; j_gene: TRBJ2-7; CDR3nt: TGTGCCAGCAGTCAACCGACAGGGGCCGAGCAGTACTTC; CDR3aa: CASSQPTGAEQYF
v_gene: TRBV28; abundance: NA; d_gene: TRBD1; j_gene: TRBJ1-2; CDR3nt: TGTGCCAGCAGTCCCACAGGGGCGGCTAACTATGGCTACACCTTC; CDR3aa: CASSPTGAANYGYTF
v_gene: TRBV5-1; abundance: many; d_gene: TRBD1; j_gene: TRBJ1-2; CDR3nt: TGCGCCAGCAGCTTTGGACAGGGGAGTTCGGCGATCTATGGCTACACCTTC; CDR3aa: CASSFGQGSSAIYGYTF
v_gene: TRBV7-6; abundance: NA; d_gene: NA; j_gene: TRBJ2-3; CDR3nt: TGTGCCAGCAGCTTAGTATGGGGCCCACTCACAGATACGCAGTATTTT; CDR3aa: CASSLVWGPLTDTQYF
v_gene: TRBV15; abundance: NA; d_gene: TRBD2; j_gene: TRBJ2-5; CDR3nt: TGTGCCACCAGCAGAGGAGGACTAGCGACAGAGACCCAGTACTTC; CDR3aa: CATSRGGLATETQYF
v_gene: TRBV12-3/TRBV12-4; abundance: NA; d_gene: NA; j_gene: TRBJ1-5; CDR3nt: TGTGCCAGCAGCAATCGGGTCTCCAGGCGACAGCCCCAGCATTTT; CDR3aa: CASSNRVSRRQPQHF
v_gene: TRBV5-6; abundance: NA; d_gene: NA; j_gene: TRBJ1-2; CDR3nt: TGTGCCAGCAGCTTGGAGGGTATTCGGCTAGTAGGCTATGGCTACACCTTC; CDR3aa: CASSLEGIRLVGYGYTF
v_gene: TRBV5-1; abundance: NA; d_gene: NA; j_gene: TRBJ2-1; CDR3nt: TGCGCCAGCACCGACGGGAGCTCCTACAATGAGCAGTTCTTC; CDR3aa: CASTDGSSYNEQFF
v_gene: TRBV20-1; abundance: NA; d_gene: TRBD2; j_gene: TRBJ2-7; CDR3nt: TGCAGTGCACCTAGGTGGACTAGCGGTAGTCAAGCCTACGAGCAGTACTTC; CDR3aa: CSAPRWTSGSQAYEQYF